The 11 T cell receptor beta chains reported below all come from one sample, sequenced in a study of human T cells and chemical hapten exposure. Regarding time point: pre-sensitization, week 0. Treatment in this sample: therapeutic diphenylcyclopropenone sensitization with weekly scalp DPC. One entry per CDR3 protein results from TCRdb running MiXCR on the RACE reads. The repertoire holds roughly 260,000 distinct CDR3 sequences, roughly 8.9% seen once, with around 2.5% in the top ten. This material consisted of whole blood, taken in connection with sensitization to the hapten diphenylcyclopropenone (DPC). The receptors shown here come from a woman aged 40 to 49 with alopecia areata. Some clones in this sample may be carry-over from other donors' samples.

This clonotype showed up many times. V and J are TRBV29-1 and TRBJ1-2; tentative D call: TRBD1 (6 bases). V was clipped by 4 bases and J by 7 bases, with 13 bases between them. Germline-derived CDR1 and CDR2 are SQVTM and ANQGSEA. The CDR3 totals 12 residues. The CDR3 DNA is TGCAGCGTTGGATCTCCGGACAGTGGCTACACCTTC. Translating it yields CSVGSPDSGYTF. Filled out from reference TRBV29-1 and TRBJ1-2, the complete variable domain reads SAVISQKPSRDICQRGTSLTIQCQVDSQVTMMFWYRQQPGQSLTLIATANQGSEATYESGFVIDKFPISRPNLTFSTLTVSNMSPEDSSIYLCSVGSPDSGYTFGSGTRLTVV.

This clonotype was seen only a few times. The CDR3 bases are TGTGCCAGCAGCCAAGCTGGGCTGGGGGGGAGCACAGATACGCAGTATTTT. Residues: CASSQAGLGGSTDTQYF. The rearrangement uses TRBV4-2 and TRBJ2-3; TRBD2 matches 7 bases. The CDR3 has 17 amino acids. Germline CDR1 is LGHNA and CDR2 is YNFKEQ. V was pared by 1 base and J by 0 bases, with 7 bases of the junction left unmatched.

The chain carries TRBV29-1 and TRBJ2-2; the D is unclear. This CDR3 region has 12 residues. Germline V gives CDR1 SQVTM, CDR2 ANQGSEA. Trimming removed 4 bases at V and 4 bases at J, with 7 bases between. The DNA of the CDR3 is TGCAGCGTTGTCGGGTTCACCGGGGAGCTGTTTTTT. This translates into CSVVGFTGELFF.

In its sample, this clonotype was seen many times. The genes are TRBV10-3 and TRBJ1-1; D possibly corresponds to TRBD1 (6 bases). Trimming removed 2 bases at V and 4 bases at J, with 14 bases between. The CDR3 runs 15 residues. Germline assignment: CDR1 ENHRY and CDR2 SYGVKD. In DNA form, the CDR3 reads TGTGCCATCAGTGAGACAGGGCCGGGATCCACTGAAGCTTTCTTT. Amino acid sequence: CAISETGPGSTEAFF.

This clonotype showed up just a few times. Compared with germline, one end of the junction differs, possibly owing to a read error. The chain employs TRBV29-1 and TRBJ2-5; possibly TRBD2 for D (5 bases). CDR3 length: 11 amino acids. The germline V gene has CDR1 SQVTM and CDR2 ANQGSEA. The CDR3 DNA is TGCAGCGTTGAAGTGGACTGGACTGCTCAATTC. This sequence encodes CSVEVDWTAQF.

The sample holds a few counts of this clonotype. V and J are TRBV4-1 and TRBJ1-4; D is uncertain. The length of the CDR3 is 13 residues. Germline V CDR1 and CDR2: MGHRA, YSYEKL. V was trimmed by 3 bases and J by 8 bases, leaving 10 bases between them. CDR3 protein: CASSQTPPEKLFF. The CDR3 bases are TGCGCCAGCAGCCAGACCCCCCCCGAAAAACTGTTTTTT.

The chain recombines TRBV6-5 with TRBJ2-1; D is undetermined. The CDR3 has 12 amino acids. Germline V gene data show CDR1 as MNHEY and CDR2 as SVGAGI. Between the trimmed V and J ends, which lost 6 bases and 9 bases, there was a span of 12 bases. The CDR3 loop is CASRASGGEQFF. The CDR3 nucleotides read TGTGCCAGCAGGGCGTCCGGCGGTGAGCAGTTCTTC.

Comment on this clonotype: This sequence may be a read error, since a much larger clone differs from it by one base. The genes are TRBV11-3 and TRBJ2-7; tentative D call: TRBD2 (6 bases). The CDR3 contains 14 residues. The germline V and J ends were trimmed by 0 bases and 1 base, with 7 bases remaining between them. CDR1 SGHNT and CDR2 YENEEA come from the germline V gene. In DNA form, the CDR3 reads TGTGCCAGCAGCTTAGATGGAGGGTCCTACGAGCAGTACTTC. This sequence encodes CASSLDGGSYEQYF.

This clonotype was seen repeatedly, ten times or more. V and J are TRBV9 and TRBJ2-3; a possible D gene is TRBD2 (6 bases). The CDR3 consists of 16 residues. Looked up from germline, CDR1 is SGDLS and CDR2 is YYNGEE. With 3 bases removed from V and 3 bases from J, the gap between germline ends came to 17 bases. This chain's CDR3 is CASSERRVAVTDTQYF. The CDR3 DNA is TGTGCCAGCAGCGAACGACGCGTAGCGGTGACAGATACGCAGTATTTT.

This clonotype was picked up a small number of times. The chain uses TRBV25-1 and TRBJ2-7; D is undetermined. The CDR3 extends over 15 amino acids. V was clipped by 4 bases and J by 5 bases, with 18 bases between them. CDR1 and CDR2 (germline): MGHDK, SYGVNS. CDR3 nucleotides: TGTGCCAGCAGTGGCTTCTCAACAGTGGCCCACGAGCAGTACTTC. Translation gives CASSGFSTVAHEQYF.

This rearrangement joins TRBV5-5 to TRBJ1-4, with 10 bases lining up with TRBD1. CDR1 is SGHKS, CDR2 YYEKEE, per germline (reference sequence). The trim removed 3 bases at V and 8 bases at J, leaving 7 bases unmatched. The CDR3 length is 15 residues. Here the CDR3 DNA reads TGTGCCAGCAGCTACGACAGGGGGCAGGAAGAAAAACTGTTTTTT. Translating gives CASSYDRGQEEKLFF.